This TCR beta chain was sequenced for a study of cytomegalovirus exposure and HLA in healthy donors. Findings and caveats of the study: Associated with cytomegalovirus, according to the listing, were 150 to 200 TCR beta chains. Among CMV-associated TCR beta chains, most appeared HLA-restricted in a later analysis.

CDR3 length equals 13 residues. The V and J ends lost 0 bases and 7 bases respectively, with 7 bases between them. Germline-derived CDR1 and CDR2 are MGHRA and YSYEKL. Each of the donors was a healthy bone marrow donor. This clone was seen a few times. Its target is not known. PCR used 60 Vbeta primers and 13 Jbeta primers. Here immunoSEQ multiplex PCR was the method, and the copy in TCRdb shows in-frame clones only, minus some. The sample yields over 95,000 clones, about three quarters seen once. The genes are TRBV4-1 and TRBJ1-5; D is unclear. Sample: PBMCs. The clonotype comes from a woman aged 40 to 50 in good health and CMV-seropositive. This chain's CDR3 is CASSQERNQPQHF. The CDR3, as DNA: TGCGCCAGCAGCCAAGAGAGAAACCAGCCCCAGCATTTT.